The sequence of this TCR beta chain was determined in a study of T cells in Graves' hyperthyroidism and ophthalmopathy. Overall study: Peripheral blood was acquired at first diagnosis, ahead of any therapy whatsoever. Study-wide results and caveats: The majority of expanded thyroid clonotypes above 0.001 also appeared in blood.

The ends lost 6 bases at V and 0 bases at J; junction bases unmatched: 2. The V gene's germline CDR1 is SQVTM and CDR2 ANQGSEA. The CDR3 runs 13 residues. The investigators amplified TCR beta CDR3 regions from RNA transcripts. In the first-round RT-PCR of the TCR CDR3, the HTBI primer set was used. One entry per CDR3 protein, called by TCRdb with MiXCR from the multiplex PCR reads. The sample comprises about 480,000 distinct CDR3 sequences, about an eighth of which are singletons, and 15% to 20% rests with the top ten. As to this clonotype: The antigen remains unidentified.

The material sequenced was blood. The sequence came from a woman between 18 and 29 years old with Graves' hyperthyroidism. This sequence joins TRBV29-1 and TRBJ1-3; 7 nucleotides align to TRBD1. The CDR3 nucleotides are TGCAGCGTCGGGGACAGCTCTGGAAACACCATATATTTT. This encodes CSVGDSSGNTIYF.